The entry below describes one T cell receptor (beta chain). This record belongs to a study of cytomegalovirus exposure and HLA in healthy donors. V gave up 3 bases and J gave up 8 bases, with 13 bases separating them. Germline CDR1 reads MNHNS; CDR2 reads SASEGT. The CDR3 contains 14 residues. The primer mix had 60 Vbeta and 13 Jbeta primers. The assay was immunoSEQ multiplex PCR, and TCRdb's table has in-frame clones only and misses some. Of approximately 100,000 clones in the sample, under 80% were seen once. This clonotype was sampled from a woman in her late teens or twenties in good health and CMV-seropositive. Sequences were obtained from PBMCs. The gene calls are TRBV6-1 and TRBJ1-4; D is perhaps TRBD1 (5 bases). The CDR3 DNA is TGTGCCAGCAGTGAGGGCAGGGTGGGAGAAAAACTGTTTTTT. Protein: CASSEGRVGEKLFF.